This T cell receptor beta chain was identified during a study of T cell responses to AZD1222 COVID-19 vaccine. Findings of the study overall: Repertoire collection took place solely once the T cell response had peaked. Females outnumbered males among donors, who were mostly white British; clonal diversity was possibly underestimated. Baseline seropositivity characterized only a handful of AZD1222 recipients. Following two doses of AZD1222, Spike-specific TCR breadth and depth rose.

Profiling relied on immunoSEQ multiplex PCR, and the TCRdb table lists in-frame clones only, not all of them. This sample has 120,000 or so clones; about 92% occur once, and the top ten carry about 4.1%. This CDR3 is 14 amino acids long. Trimming stripped 6 bases from V and 5 bases from J, with 14 bases between. Germline V gene sequence: CDR1 SNHLY, CDR2 FYNNEI. Concerning this clone: What it binds is unknown.

V and J are TRBV2 and TRBJ1-5; maybe TRBD1 (6 bases). Sequenced here: peripheral blood, sampled on day 0 of MenACWY control vaccination. This receptor was taken from an adult in good health. CDR3 coding DNA: TGTGCCAGCAGGAGACCAGGGGCGGATCAGCCCCAGCATTTT. It is translated as CASRRPGADQPQHF.